These 12 T cell receptor beta chains were all obtained from the same sample, sequenced in a study of cytomegalovirus exposure and HLA in healthy donors. TCRdb keeps only in-frame clones here, not all; method: immunoSEQ multiplex PCR. The sample holds 120,000 or so clones, over 85% seen once. Sequencing was performed on PBMCs. The receptor source for this set is a young woman in good health and CMV-seronegative.

The chain joins TRBV5-6 to TRBJ2-7; D perhaps matches TRBD2 (6 bases). From germline, CDR1 is SGHDT and CDR2 YYEEEE. V was trimmed by 4 bases and J by 3 bases, leaving 11 bases between them. The CDR3 has 13 residues. The DNA of the CDR3 is TGTGCCAGCAGCATGGGGACTTTCTACGAGCAGTACTTC. Translated, it gives CASSMGTFYEQYF.

The chain combines TRBV6-5 with TRBJ1-1; TRBD1 might be the D (5 bases). The germline V and J ends were trimmed by 4 bases and 1 base, with 10 bases remaining between them. This CDR3 spans 14 amino acids. Germline assignment: CDR1 MNHEY and CDR2 SVGAGI. The CDR3 loop is CASSSPRGNTEAFF. CDR3 nucleotides: TGTGCCAGCAGTTCGCCTAGGGGGAACACTGAAGCTTTCTTT.

CDR3 loop: CASSDSPSGEADTQYF. The CDR3 DNA follows: TGTGCCAGCAGTGACTCGCCTAGCGGGGAAGCAGATACGCAGTATTTT. V and J are TRBV6-4 and TRBJ2-3, with 9 nucleotides matching TRBD2. The CDR3 has 16 amino acids. Looked up from germline, CDR1 is MRHNA and CDR2 is SNTAGT. Trimming removed 0 bases from V and 4 bases from J; junction bases left unmatched: 5.

The genes are TRBV9 and TRBJ2-5, with 9 nucleotides matching TRBD1. The CDR3 spans 15 residues. Germline V gives CDR1 SGDLS, CDR2 YYNGEE. Unmatched junction bases numbered 7, after V lost 4 bases and J lost 3 bases. The CDR3 nucleotides read TGTGCCAGCAGCTTTTTTACAGGGGGCGAAGAGACCCAGTACTTC. This codes for CASSFFTGGEETQYF. Full variable domain (remainder filled in from reference TRBV9 and TRBJ2-5): DSGVTQTPKHLITATGQRVTLRCSPRSGDLSVYWYQQSLDQGLQFLIQYYNGEERAKGNILERFSAQQFPDLHSELNLSSLELGDSALYFCASSFFTGGEETQYFGPGTRLLVL.

V usage is TRBV11-3 and J usage is TRBJ1-1, with no clear D. Germline V gene lookup returns CDR1 SGHNT and CDR2 YENEEA. V was cut by 3 bases and J by 0 bases, with 11 bases left in between. The CDR3 sequence is 15 residues long. The CDR3: CASSFPSGLNTEAFF. CDR3 coding DNA: TGTGCCAGCAGCTTCCCATCAGGATTGAACACTGAAGCTTTCTTT.

There are a few counts of this clone. V gene TRBV9 combines with J gene TRBJ1-2; a weak D match, TRBD1 (5 bases). Germline V gene sequence: CDR1 SGDLS, CDR2 YYNGEE. V gave up 0 bases and J gave up 8 bases, with 8 bases separating them. The CDR3 contains 12 residues. CDR3 loop: CASSVEGSGYTF. The DNA for the CDR3 is TGTGCCAGCAGCGTAGAGGGGTCGGGCTACACCTTC.

CDR3 sequence (DNA): TGTGCCAGCAGGCCCCTAGCGGGTTCCTACAATGAGCAGTTCTTC. This gives the protein CASRPLAGSYNEQFF. The V call is TRBV6-5, the J call TRBJ2-1; 8 bases agree with TRBD2. The CDR3 consists of 15 residues. Germline V lookup: CDR1 MNHEY, CDR2 SVGAGI. V lost 6 bases to trimming and J lost 1 base; unmatched junction nucleotides: 5.

The chain combines TRBV19 with TRBJ2-7; D may be TRBD2 (5 bases). V lost 3 bases and J lost 3, with 9 bases in between. The CDR3 covers 13 residues. The germline gives CDR1 LNHDA, CDR2 SQIVND (reference sequence). CDR3 in DNA: TGTGCCAGTAGTATCGGTGGGAGCTACGAGCAGTACTTC. Translation: CASSIGGSYEQYF. The complete variable domain, with remaining parts taken from reference TRBV19 and TRBJ2-7, reads DGGITQSPKYLFRKEGQNVTLSCEQNLNHDAMYWYRQDPGQGLRLIYYSQIVNDFQKGDIAEGYSVSREKKESFPLTVTSAQKNPTAFYLCASSIGGSYEQYFGPGTRLTVT.

CDR3: CACQGQGGLGEQYF. The CDR3 DNA reads TGTGCCTGTCAAGGGCAGGGGGGATTAGGCGAGCAGTACTTC. The rearrangement joins TRBV7-9 to TRBJ2-7, with a weak D call TRBD1 (7 bases). The CDR3 covers 14 residues. Germline values: CDR1 SEHNR, CDR2 FQNEAQ (reference sequence). V was trimmed by 11 bases and J by 6 bases, leaving 23 bases between them.

The gene calls are TRBV6-1 and TRBJ2-6; 7 nucleotides line up with TRBD1. V gave up 1 base and J gave up 3 bases; unmatched junction bases: 18. The CDR3 is 21 amino acids. Germline lookup yields CDR1 MNHNS and CDR2 SASEGT. The CDR3 DNA sequence: TGTGCCAGCAGTGAAGTACAGCCCTGGACAGGACGTCGCTTTGGGGCCAACGTCCTGACTTTC. As protein: CASSEVQPWTGRRFGANVLTF.

In its sample, this clone was seen once. The chain links TRBV7-8 to TRBJ2-7; TRBD1 matches at 10 bases. V lost 1 base to trimming and J lost 7 bases; unmatched junction nucleotides: 7. Germline CDR1 reads SGHVS; CDR2 reads FQNEAQ. CDR3 length: 15 amino acids. CDR3 region: CASSLEGQGLPEQYF. The CDR3 coding sequence is TGTGCCAGCAGCTTAGAGGGACAGGGGCTGCCGGAGCAGTACTTC.

The chain has TRBV7-6 and TRBJ2-7, with D perhaps TRBD2 (6 bases). The CDR3 consists of 13 residues. The V end lost 1 base, the J end lost 12 bases, and 16 bases lay between the germline ends. The germline gives CDR1 SGHVS, CDR2 FNYEAQ. CDR3 sequence reads: CASSLDFRGVRYF. The CDR3 DNA is TGTGCCAGCAGCTTAGATTTTCGCGGGGTAAGGTACTTC.